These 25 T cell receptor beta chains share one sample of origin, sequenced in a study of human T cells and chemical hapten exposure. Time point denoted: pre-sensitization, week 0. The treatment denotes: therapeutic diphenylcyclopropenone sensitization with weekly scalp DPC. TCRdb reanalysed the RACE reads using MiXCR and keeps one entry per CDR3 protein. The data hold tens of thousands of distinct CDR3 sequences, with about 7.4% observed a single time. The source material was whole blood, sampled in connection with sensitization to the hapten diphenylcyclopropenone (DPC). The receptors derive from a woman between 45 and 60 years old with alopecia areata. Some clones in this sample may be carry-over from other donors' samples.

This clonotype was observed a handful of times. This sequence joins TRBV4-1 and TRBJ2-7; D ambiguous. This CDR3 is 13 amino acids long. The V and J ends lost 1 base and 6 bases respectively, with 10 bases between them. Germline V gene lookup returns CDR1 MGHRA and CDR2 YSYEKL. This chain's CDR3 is CASSQGSRVEQYF. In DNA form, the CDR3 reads TGCGCCAGCAGCCAAGGCAGTAGGGTCGAGCAGTACTTC.

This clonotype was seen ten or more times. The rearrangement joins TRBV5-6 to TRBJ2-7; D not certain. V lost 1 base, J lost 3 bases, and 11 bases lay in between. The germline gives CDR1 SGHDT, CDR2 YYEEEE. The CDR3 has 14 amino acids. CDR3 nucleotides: TGTGCCAGCAGCTTGAGGCCCGGCGGCTACGAGCAGTACTTC. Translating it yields CASSLRPGGYEQYF.

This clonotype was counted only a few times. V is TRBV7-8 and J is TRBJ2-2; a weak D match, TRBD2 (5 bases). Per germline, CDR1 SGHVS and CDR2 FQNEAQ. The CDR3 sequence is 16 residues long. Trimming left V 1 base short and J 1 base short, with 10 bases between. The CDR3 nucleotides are TGTGCCAGCAGCTTAGTACTCGGACTGAACACCGGGGAGCTGTTTTTT. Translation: CASSLVLGLNTGELFF.

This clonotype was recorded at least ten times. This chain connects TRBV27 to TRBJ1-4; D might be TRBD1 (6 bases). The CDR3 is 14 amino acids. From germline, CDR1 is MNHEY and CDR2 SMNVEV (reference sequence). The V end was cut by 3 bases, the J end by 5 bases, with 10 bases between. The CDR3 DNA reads TGTGCCAGCAGTTTGAGAGACAGGAATGAAAAACTGTTTTTT. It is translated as CASSLRDRNEKLFF.

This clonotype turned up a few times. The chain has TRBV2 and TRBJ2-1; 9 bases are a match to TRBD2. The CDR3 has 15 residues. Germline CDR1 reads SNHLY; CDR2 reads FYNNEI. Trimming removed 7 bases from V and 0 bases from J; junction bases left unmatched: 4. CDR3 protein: CASKVAGVSYNEQFF. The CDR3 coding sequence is TGTGCCAGCAAGGTAGCGGGGGTCTCCTACAATGAGCAGTTCTTC.

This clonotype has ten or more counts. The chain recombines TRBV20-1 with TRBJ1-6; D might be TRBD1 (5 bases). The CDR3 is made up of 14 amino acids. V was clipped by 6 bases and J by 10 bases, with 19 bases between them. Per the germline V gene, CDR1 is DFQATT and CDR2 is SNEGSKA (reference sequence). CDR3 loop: CSALPGQGGSPLHF. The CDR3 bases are TGCAGTGCCCTCCCGGGGCAGGGAGGATCACCCCTCCACTTT.

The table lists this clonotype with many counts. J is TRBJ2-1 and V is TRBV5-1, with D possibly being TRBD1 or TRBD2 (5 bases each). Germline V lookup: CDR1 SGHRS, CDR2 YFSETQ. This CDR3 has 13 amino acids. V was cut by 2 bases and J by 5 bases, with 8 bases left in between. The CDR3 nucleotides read TGCGCCAGCAGCTTCCGGGGACACAATGAGCAGTTCTTC. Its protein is CASSFRGHNEQFF.

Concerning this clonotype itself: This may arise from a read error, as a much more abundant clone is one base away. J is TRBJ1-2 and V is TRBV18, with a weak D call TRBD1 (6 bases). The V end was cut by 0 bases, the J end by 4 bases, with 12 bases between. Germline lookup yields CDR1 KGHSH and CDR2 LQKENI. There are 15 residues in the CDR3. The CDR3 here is CASSPPGALGYGYTF. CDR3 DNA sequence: TGTGCCAGCTCACCACCGGGGGCGCTAGGCTATGGCTACACCTTC.

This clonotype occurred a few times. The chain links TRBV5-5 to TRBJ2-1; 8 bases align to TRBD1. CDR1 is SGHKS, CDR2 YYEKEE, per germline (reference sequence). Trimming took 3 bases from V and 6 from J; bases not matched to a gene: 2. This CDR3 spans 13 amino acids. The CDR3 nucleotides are TGTGCCAGCAGCTCCGGGACAGGCAATGAGCAGTTCTTC. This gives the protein CASSSGTGNEQFF. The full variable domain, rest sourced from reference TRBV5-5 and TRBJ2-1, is DAGVTQSPTHLIKTRGQQVTLRCSPISGHKSVSWYQQVLGQGPQFIFQYYEKEERGRGNFPDRFSARQFPNYSSELNVNALLLGDSALYLCASSSGTGNEQFFGPGTRLTVL.

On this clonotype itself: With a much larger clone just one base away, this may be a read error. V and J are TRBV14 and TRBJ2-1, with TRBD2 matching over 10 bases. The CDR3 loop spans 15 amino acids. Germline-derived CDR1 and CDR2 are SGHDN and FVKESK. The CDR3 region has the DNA TGTGCCTGCAGCCAAGATTTAGCGGGAGGAAGGGAGCAGTTCTTC. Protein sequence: CACSQDLAGGREQFF.

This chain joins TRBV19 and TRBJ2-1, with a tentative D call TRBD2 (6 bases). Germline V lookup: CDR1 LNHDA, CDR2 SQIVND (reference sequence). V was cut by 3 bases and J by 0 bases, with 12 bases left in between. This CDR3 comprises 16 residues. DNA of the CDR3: TGTGCCAGTAGTATCGCAGCGGGCCGCTCCTACAATGAGCAGTTCTTC. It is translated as CASSIAAGRSYNEQFF. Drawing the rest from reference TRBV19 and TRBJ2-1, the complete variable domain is DGGITQSPKYLFRKEGQNVTLSCEQNLNHDAMYWYRQDPGQGLRLIYYSQIVNDFQKGDIAEGYSVSREKKESFPLTVTSAQKNPTAFYLCASSIAAGRSYNEQFFGPGTRLTVL.

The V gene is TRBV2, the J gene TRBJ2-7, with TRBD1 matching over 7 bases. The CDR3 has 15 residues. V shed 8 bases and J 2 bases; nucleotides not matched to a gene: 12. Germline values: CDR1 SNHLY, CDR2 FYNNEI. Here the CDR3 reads CASEPAATGTYEQYF. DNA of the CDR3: TGTGCCAGCGAGCCGGCCGCGACAGGGACCTACGAGCAGTACTTC.

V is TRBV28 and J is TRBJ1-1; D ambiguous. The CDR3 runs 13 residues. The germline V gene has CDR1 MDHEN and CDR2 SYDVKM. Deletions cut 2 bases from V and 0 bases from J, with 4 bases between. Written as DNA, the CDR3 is TGTGCCAGCAGTTTAATCATGAACACTGAAGCTTTCTTT. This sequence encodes CASSLIMNTEAFF. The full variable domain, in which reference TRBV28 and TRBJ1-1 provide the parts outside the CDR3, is DVKVTQSSRYLVKRTGEKVFLECVQDMDHENMFWYRQDPGLGLRLIYFSYDVKMKEKGDIPEGYSVSREKKERFSLILESASTNQTSMYLCASSLIMNTEAFFGQGTRLTVV.

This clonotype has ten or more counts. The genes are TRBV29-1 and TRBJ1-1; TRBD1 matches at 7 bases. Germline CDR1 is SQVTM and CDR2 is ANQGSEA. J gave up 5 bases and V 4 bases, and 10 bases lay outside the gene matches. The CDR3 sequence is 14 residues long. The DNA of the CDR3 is TGCAGCGTTGGGCCAGGGGGAAGGGAAACTGAAGCTTTCTTT. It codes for CSVGPGGRETEAFF.

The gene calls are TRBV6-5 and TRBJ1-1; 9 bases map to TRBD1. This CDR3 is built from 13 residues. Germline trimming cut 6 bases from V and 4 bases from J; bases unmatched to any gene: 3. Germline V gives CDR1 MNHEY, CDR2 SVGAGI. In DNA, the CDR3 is TGTGCCAGCAGCCGGACAGGGGCCACTGAAGCTTTCTTT. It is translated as CASSRTGATEAFF.

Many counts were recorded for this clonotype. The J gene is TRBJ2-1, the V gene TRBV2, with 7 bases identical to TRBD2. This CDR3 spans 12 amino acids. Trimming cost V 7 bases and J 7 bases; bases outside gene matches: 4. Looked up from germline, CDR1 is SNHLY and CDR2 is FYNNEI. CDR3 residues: CASNSGMNEQFF. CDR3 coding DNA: TGTGCCAGCAACAGCGGGATGAATGAGCAGTTCTTC.

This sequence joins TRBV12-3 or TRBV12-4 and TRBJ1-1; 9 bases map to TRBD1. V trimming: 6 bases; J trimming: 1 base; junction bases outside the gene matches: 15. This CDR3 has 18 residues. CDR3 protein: CASSPKTGGSIWNTEAFF. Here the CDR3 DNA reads TGTGCCAGCAGCCCAAAAACAGGGGGCTCAATTTGGAACACTGAAGCTTTCTTT.

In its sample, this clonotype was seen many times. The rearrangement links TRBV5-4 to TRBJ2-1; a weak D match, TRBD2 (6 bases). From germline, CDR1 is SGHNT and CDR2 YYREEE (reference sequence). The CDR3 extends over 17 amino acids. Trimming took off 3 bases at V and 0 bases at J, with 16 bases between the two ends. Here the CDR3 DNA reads TGTGCCAGCAGCTCCCGTAGCCGGGGGAGCTCCTACAATGAGCAGTTCTTC. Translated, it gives CASSSRSRGSSYNEQFF.

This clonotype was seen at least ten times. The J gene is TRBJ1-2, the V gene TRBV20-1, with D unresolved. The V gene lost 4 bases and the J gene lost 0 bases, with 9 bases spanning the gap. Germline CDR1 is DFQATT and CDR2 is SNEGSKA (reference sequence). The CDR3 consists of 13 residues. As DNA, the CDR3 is TGCAGTGCTACCCCAGCTTCTAACTATGGCTACACCTTC. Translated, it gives CSATPASNYGYTF.

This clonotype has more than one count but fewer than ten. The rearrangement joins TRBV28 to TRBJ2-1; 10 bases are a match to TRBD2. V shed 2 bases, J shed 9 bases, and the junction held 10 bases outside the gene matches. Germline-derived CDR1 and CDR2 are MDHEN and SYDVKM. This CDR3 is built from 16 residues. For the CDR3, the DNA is TGTGCCAGCAGTTTACCTAGCGGGGGTACTCAGGGTGAGCAGTTCTTC. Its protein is CASSLPSGGTQGEQFF.

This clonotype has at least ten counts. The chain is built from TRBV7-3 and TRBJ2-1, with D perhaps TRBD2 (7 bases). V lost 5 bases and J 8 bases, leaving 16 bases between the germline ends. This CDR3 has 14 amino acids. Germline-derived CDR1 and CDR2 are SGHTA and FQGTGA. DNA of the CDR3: TGTGCCAGCAGCACCGGGGGCGGGAGACATGAGCAGTTCTTC. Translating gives CASSTGGGRHEQFF.

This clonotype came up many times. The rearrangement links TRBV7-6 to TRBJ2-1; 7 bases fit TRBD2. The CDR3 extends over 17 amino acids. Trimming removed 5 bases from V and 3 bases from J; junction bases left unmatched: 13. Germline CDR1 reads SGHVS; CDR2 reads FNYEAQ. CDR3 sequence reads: CASSKRRSSSGYNEQFF. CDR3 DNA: TGTGCCAGCAGCAAGAGAAGGAGTTCTAGCGGCTACAATGAGCAGTTCTTC.

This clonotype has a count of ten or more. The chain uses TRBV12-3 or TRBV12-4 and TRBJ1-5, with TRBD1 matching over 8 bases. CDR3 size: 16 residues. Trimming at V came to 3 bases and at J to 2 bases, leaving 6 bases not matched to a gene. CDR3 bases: TGTGCCAGCAGTTTTTCCAGGGGGCCAGGCAATCAGCCCCAGCATTTT. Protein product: CASSFSRGPGNQPQHF.

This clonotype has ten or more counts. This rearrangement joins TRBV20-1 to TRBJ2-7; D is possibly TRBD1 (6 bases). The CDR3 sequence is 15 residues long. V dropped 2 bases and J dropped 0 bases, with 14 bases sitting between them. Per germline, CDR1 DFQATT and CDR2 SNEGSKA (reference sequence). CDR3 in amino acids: CSARPWTVLSYEQYF. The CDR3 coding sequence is TGCAGTGCTAGACCCTGGACAGTACTCTCCTACGAGCAGTACTTC.

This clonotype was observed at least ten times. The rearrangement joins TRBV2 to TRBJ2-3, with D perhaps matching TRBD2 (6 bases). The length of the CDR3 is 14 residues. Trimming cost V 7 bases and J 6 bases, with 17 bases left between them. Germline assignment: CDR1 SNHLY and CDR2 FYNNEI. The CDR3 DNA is TGTGCCAGCACCTGGGGGACTTCCATGGATACGCAGTATTTT. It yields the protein CASTWGTSMDTQYF.